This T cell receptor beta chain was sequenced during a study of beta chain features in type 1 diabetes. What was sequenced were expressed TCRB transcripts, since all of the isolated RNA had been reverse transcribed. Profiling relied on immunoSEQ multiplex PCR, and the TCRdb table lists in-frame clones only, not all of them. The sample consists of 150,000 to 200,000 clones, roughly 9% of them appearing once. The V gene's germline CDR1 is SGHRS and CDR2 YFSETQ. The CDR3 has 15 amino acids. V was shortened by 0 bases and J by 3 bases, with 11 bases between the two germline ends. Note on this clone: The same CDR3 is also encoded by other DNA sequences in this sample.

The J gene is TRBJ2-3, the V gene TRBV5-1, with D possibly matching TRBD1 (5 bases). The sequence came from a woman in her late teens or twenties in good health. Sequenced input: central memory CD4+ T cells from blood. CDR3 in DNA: TGCGCCAGCAGCTTGGGTGGGAAGGGGACAGATACGCAGTATTTT. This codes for CASSLGGKGTDTQYF.